This record concerns one T cell receptor (beta chain) sequence. These data are taken from a study of blood T cell repertoires in COVID-19. The length of the CDR3 is 14 residues. Germline V lookup: CDR1 WNHNN, CDR2 SYGVQD (reference sequence). Between the trimmed V and J ends, which lost 2 bases and 8 bases, there was a span of 16 bases. Per the study methods: Amplified reference gene primers provided the basis for estimating nucleated cell counts. Profiled with immunoSEQ multiplex PCR; TCRdb holds only in-frame clones, not every one. V, J and clone size are taken as reported in that table, and D and trimming were inferred from the DNA itself. The sample lists 300,000 to 500,000 clones; over 75% were seen once.

Sequencing used PBMCs or T cells enriched from blood (not recorded which). The V and J genes are TRBV10-1 and TRBJ2-7; D call uncertain. The clonotype was recovered from a woman aged 25-40 years with acute COVID-19. Here the CDR3 DNA reads TGCGCCAGCAGTGAGAGTAGACATTCCGGAAAGCAGTACTTC. Protein: CASSESRHSGKQYF.